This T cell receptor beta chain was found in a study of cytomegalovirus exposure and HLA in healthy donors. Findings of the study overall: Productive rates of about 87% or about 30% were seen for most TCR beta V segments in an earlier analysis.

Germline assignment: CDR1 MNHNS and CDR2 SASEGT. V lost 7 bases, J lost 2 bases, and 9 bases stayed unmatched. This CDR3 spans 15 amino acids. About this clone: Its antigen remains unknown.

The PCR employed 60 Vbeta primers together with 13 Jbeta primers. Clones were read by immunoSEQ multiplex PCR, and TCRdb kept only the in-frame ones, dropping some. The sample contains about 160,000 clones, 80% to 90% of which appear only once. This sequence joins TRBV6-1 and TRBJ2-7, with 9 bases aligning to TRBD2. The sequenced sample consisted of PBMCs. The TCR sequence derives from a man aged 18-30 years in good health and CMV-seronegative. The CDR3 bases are TGTGCCAGCACCCGACTAGCGGTCCCTACCTACGAGCAGTACTTC. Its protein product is CASTRLAVPTYEQYF.